The 4 T cell receptor beta chains below were found in one sample sequenced in a study of shared clonotypes between healthy human individuals. The protocol was immunoSEQ multiplex PCR, while the TCRdb copy is restricted to in-frame clones and leaves out a portion. The sample has some 2.1 million clones, over 85% seen once. As defined, naive CD8 cells were CD45RO-negative and positively selected for CCR7, with terminally differentiated effector memory CD45RA+ cells excluded. The sequencing sample was made of naive CD8+ T cells sorted from blood. All receptors come from a man between 18 and 29 years old in good health.

The chain has TRBV10-2 and TRBJ2-5, with 12 bases identical to TRBD2. The length of the CDR3 is 17 residues. Germline CDR1 is WSHSY and CDR2 is SAAADI. V shed 6 bases and J 5 bases; nucleotides not matched to a gene: 13. The CDR3 DNA reads TGCGCCAGCAGGCAGACTAGCGGGAGAGTTTTGACTGAGACCCAGTACTTC. Its translation is CASRQTSGRVLTETQYF.

This clone was seen just once. The chain is built from TRBV7-9 and TRBJ2-7, with no clear D. V dropped 4 bases and J dropped 0 bases, with 13 bases sitting between them. The CDR3 consists of 15 residues. Germline assignment: CDR1 SEHNR and CDR2 FQNEAQ (reference sequence). CDR3 DNA sequence: TGTGCCAGCAGCTCTCCGACTTGGAGCTCCTACGAGCAGTACTTC. As protein: CASSSPTWSSYEQYF. The variable domain in full, with the rest retrieved from reference TRBV7-9 and TRBJ2-7, is DTGVSQNPRHKITKRGQNVTFRCDPISEHNRLYWYRQTLGQGPEFLTYFQNEAQLEKSRLLSDRFSAERPKGSFSTLEIQRTEQGDSAMYLCASSSPTWSSYEQYFGPGTRLTVT.

With regard to this clone: Other DNA sequences from this sample encode an identical CDR3 as well. This rearrangement joins TRBV7-9 to TRBJ1-5, with 8 positions matching TRBD1. Germline V gene sequence: CDR1 SEHNR, CDR2 FQNEAQ (reference sequence). J gave up 5 bases and V 5 bases, and 5 bases lay outside the gene matches. The CDR3 has 14 residues. CDR3 in DNA: TGTGCCAGCAGCACCGGACAGGGCGATCAGCCCCAGCATTTT. Its protein product is CASSTGQGDQPQHF.

The V gene is TRBV4-1, the J gene TRBJ1-6; D possibly corresponds to TRBD1 (6 bases). CDR1 is MGHRA and CDR2 is YSYEKL in the germline V gene. V was shortened by 1 base and J by 14 bases, with 12 bases between the two germline ends. The CDR3 runs 13 residues. CDR3 region: CASSQGGGLSLHF. CDR3 bases: TGCGCCAGCAGCCAAGGGGGGGGCCTCTCCCTCCACTTT.